This TCR beta chain was identified during a study of control samples from healthy donors and cancer patients. Generated by immunoSEQ multiplex PCR, the TCRdb table keeps only in-frame clones and is missing some. The sample lists some 87,000 clones, 65% to 90% seen once, with 11% in the top ten. The CDR3 is made up of 15 amino acids. V gave up 4 bases and J gave up 3 bases; unmatched junction bases: 4. CDR1 and CDR2 (germline): LNHDA, SQIVND (reference sequence). The clonotype was recovered from a man aged 55 to 70 with head and neck cancer. J is TRBJ2-2 and V is TRBV19, with 8 positions matching TRBD1. Sample: PBMCs. This CDR3 reads CASSTDRGYTGELFF. The CDR3 DNA is TGTGCCAGTAGTACCGACAGGGGATACACCGGGGAGCTGTTTTTT.